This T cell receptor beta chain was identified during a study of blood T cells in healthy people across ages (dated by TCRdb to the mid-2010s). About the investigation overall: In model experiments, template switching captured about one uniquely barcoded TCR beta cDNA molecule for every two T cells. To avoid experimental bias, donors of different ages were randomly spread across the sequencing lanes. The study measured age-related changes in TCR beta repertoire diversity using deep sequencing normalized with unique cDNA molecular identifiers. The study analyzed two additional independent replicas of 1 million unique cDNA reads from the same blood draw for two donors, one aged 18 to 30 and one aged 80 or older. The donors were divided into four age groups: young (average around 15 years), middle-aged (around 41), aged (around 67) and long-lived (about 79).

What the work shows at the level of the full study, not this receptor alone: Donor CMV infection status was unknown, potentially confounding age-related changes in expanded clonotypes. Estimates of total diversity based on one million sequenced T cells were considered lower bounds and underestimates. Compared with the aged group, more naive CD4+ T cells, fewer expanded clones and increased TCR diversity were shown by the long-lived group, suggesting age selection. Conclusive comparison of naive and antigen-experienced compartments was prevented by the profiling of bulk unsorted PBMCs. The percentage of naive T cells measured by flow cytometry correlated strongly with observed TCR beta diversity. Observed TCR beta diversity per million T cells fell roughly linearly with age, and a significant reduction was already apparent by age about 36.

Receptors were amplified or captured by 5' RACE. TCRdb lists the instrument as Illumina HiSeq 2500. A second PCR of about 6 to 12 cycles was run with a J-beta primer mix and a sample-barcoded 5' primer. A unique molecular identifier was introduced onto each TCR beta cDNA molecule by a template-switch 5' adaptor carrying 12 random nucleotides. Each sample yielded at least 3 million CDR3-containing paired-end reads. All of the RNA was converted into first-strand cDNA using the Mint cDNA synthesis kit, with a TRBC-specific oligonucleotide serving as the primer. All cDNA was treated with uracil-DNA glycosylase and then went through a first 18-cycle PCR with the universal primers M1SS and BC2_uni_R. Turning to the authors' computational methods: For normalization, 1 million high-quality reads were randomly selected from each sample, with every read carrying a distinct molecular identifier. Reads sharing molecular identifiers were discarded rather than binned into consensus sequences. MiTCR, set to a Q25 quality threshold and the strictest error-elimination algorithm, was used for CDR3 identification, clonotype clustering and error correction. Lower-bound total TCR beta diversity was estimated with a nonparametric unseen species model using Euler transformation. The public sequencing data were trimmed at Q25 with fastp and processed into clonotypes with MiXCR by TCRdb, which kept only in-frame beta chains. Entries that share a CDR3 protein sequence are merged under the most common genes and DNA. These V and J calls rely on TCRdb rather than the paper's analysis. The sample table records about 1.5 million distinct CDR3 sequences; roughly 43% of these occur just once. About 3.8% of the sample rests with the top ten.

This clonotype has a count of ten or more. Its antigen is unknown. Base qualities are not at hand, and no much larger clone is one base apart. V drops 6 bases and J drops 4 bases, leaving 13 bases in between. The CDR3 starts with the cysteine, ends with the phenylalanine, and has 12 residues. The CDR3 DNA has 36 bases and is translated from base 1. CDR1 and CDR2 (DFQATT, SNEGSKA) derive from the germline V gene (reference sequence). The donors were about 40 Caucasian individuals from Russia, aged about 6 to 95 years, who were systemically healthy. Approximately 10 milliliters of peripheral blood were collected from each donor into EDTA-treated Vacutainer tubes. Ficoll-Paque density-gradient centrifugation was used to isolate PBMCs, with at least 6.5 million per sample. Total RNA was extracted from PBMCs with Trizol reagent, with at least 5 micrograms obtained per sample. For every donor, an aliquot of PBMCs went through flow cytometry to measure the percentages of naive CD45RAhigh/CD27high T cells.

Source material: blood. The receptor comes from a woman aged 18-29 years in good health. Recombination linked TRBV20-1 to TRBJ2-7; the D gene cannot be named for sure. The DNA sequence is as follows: TGCAGTGCCACAAGGCAAGGGTACGAGCAGTACTTC. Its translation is CSATRQGYEQYF.